This paragraph covers one T cell receptor (beta chain) sequence. Antigen specificity is unknown. The data stem from a study of cytomegalovirus exposure and HLA in healthy donors. Study-level results: Using the classifier, cytomegalovirus status was reportedly diagnosed with high specificity and sensitivity. Whilst most TCR sequences proved rare, a subset of public TCRs occurred across many donors.

Here immunoSEQ multiplex PCR was the method, and the copy in TCRdb shows in-frame clones only, minus some. This repertoire shows some 200,000 clones, 75% to 95% found once; its top ten account for 1% to 1.2%. Germline CDR1 reads GTSNPN; CDR2 reads SVGIG (reference sequence). The CDR3 runs to 15 residues. V was shortened by 0 bases and J by 11 bases, with 22 bases between the two germline ends. This TCR was sampled from a woman in her late teens or twenties in good health and CMV-seronegative. The chain combines TRBV30 with TRBJ1-1, with TRBD1 as a possible D gene (6 bases). The sequenced material came from PBMCs. Here the CDR3 reads CAWSVGRGALLAAFF. In DNA, the CDR3 is TGTGCCTGGAGTGTAGGCAGGGGTGCGTTGTTAGCGGCTTTCTTT. The whole variable domain, filled in from reference TRBV30 and TRBJ1-1, reads SQTIHQWPATLVQPVGSPLSLECTVEGTSNPNLYWYRQAAGRGLQLLFYSVGIGQISSEVPQNLSASRPQDRQFILSSKKLLLSDSGFYLCAWSVGRGALLAAFFGQGTRLTVV.